Following are 6 T cell receptor beta chains from one sample sequenced in a study of T cell responses to AZD1222 COVID-19 vaccine. Generated by immunoSEQ multiplex PCR, the TCRdb table keeps only in-frame clones and is missing some. Of tens of thousands of clones listed, approximately 91% were seen once; the top ten hold 20% to 25%. Sequenced here: peripheral blood, sampled on day 0 of AZD1222 vaccination. These TCRs come from an adult in good health.

The chain couples TRBV9 to TRBJ2-7, with 7 bases that match TRBD1. Germline-derived CDR1 and CDR2 are SGDLS and YYNGEE. CDR3 length: 16 residues. Germline trimming cut 4 bases from V and 3 bases from J; bases unmatched to any gene: 13. Written as DNA, the CDR3 is TGTGCCAGCAGCCGTACCGGGGCAGGGGGATACTACGAGCAGTACTTC. Translated: CASSRTGAGGYYEQYF.

As regards this clone: The same CDR3 arises from other DNA sequences in this sample as well. This rearrangement joins TRBV6-5 to TRBJ1-2; maybe TRBD1 (6 bases). V was clipped by 6 bases and J by 4 bases, with 9 bases between them. Per germline, CDR1 MNHEY and CDR2 SVGAGI. The CDR3 extends over 12 amino acids. The CDR3 coding sequence is TGTGCCAGCAGAGACAGGCCCTATGGCTACACCTTC. Translated, it gives CASRDRPYGYTF.

This clone has only a few counts. V and J are TRBV5-1 and TRBJ2-1; 8 bases agree with TRBD1. The CDR3 loop spans 16 amino acids. CDR1 SGHRS and CDR2 YFSETQ come from the germline V gene. V trimming: 4 bases; J trimming: 0 bases; junction bases outside the gene matches: 6. The CDR3 nucleotides are TGCGCCAGCAGCCTAAGAGGACAGGGCTCCTACAATGAGCAGTTCTTC. Protein: CASSLRGQGSYNEQFF.

The V and J genes are TRBV9 and TRBJ1-6; no definite D call. V lost 1 base to trimming and J lost 8 bases, with 13 bases between them. CDR1 SGDLS and CDR2 YYNGEE come from the germline V gene. The CDR3 loop spans 15 amino acids. DNA for the CDR3: TGTGCCAGCAGCGTACGGACTAACTGGGATTCACCCCTCCACTTT. It translates to CASSVRTNWDSPLHF.

This chain links TRBV5-1 with TRBJ1-1, with no clear D. Germline lookup yields CDR1 SGHRS and CDR2 YFSETQ. This CDR3 region has 14 residues. Trimming stripped 0 bases from V and 7 bases from J, with 13 bases between. CDR3 protein: CASSLESDLREAFF. The CDR3 region has the DNA TGCGCCAGCAGCTTGGAATCAGACCTTCGTGAAGCTTTCTTT.

The V gene is TRBV2, the J gene TRBJ1-2; possibly TRBD1 for D (6 bases). Trimming took 8 bases from V and 2 from J, leaving 15 bases between them. The CDR3 runs to 14 residues. CDR1 and CDR2 (germline): SNHLY, FYNNEI. The CDR3 is CASHEGRGNYGYTF. DNA for the CDR3: TGTGCCAGCCACGAGGGCAGGGGAAACTATGGCTACACCTTC.